This T cell receptor (beta chain) was sequenced in a study of T and B cells in COVID-19 patients. Germline V CDR1 and CDR2: MNHEY, SVGAGI. The CDR3 spans 15 residues. Trimming cost V 4 bases and J 2 bases; bases outside gene matches: 4. As regards this clonotype: What it binds is unknown. This could be a read error, since a much larger clone is one nucleotide away.

Study conclusions and caveats: There were roughly 2,400 TCR clusters exclusive to the recovered cohort, 31 with low generation probability. Clonality of TRB repertoires was high in active COVID-19; recovery brought above-healthy diversity and richness. Blood from mildly ill patients while symptomatic, and early samples from severe cases, were scarce.

TRB rearrangements were amplified by multiplex PCR with BIOMED2 TRB-A/B primers. MiXCR, applied by TCRdb to the multiplex PCR reads, yields one record per CDR3 protein. The top ten clones hold roughly 4% of a sample with about 14,000 distinct CDR3 sequences, about 25% of them seen once. Each TRB amplification used roughly 240-550 ng of genomic DNA from blood. This TCR derives from a human donor who had recovered from COVID-19. What was sequenced was blood. The chain employs TRBV6-5 and TRBJ2-3; TRBD2 agrees at 9 bases. CDR3 sequence reads: CASSLRGLATDTQYF. The CDR3, as DNA: TGTGCCAGCAGTTTACGGGGACTAGCCACAGATACGCAGTATTTT.